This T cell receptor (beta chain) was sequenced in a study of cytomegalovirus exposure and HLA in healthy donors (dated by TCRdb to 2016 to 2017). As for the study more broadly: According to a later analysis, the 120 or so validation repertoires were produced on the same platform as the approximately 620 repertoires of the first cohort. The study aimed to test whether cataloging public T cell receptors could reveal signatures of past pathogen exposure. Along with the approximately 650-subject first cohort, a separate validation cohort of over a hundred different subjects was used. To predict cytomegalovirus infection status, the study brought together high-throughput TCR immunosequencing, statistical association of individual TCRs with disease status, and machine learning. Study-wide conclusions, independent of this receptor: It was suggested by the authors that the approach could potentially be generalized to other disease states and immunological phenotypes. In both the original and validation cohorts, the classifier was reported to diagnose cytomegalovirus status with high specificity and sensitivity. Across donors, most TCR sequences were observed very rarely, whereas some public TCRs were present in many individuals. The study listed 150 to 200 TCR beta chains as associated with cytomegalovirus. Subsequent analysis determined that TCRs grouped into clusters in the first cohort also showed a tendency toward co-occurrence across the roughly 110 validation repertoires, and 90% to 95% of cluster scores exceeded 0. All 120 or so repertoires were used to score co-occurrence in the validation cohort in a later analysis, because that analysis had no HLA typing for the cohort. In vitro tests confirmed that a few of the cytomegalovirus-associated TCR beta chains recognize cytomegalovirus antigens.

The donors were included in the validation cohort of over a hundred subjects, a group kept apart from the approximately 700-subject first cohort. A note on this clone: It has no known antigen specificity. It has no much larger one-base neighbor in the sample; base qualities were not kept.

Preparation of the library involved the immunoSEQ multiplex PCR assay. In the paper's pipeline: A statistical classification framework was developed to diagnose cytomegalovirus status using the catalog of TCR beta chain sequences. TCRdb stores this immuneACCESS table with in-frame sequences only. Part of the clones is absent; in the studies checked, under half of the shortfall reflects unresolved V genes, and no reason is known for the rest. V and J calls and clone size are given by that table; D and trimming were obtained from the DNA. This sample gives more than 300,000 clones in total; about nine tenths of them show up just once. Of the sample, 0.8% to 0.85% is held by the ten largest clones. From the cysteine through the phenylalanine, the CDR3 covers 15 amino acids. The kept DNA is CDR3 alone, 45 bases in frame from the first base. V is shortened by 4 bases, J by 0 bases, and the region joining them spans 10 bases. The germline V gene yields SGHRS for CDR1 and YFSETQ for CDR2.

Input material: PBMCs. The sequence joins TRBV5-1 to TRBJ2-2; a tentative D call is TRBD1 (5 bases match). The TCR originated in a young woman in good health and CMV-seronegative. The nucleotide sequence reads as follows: TGCGCCAGCAGCCCCACGACAGCGAACACCGGGGAGCTGTTTTTT. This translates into CASSPTTANTGELFF.